A single sample is the source of the 23 T cell receptor beta chains below, sequenced in a study of radiotherapy plus CTLA-4 blockade in lung cancer. The method was immunoSEQ multiplex PCR; TCRdb's version includes in-frame clones alone and lacks a portion of them. The sample records 80,000 to 100,000 clones, 70% to 90% being singletons. Sequenced here: peripheral blood, sampled from a patient treated with radiotherapy plus ipilimumab. These receptors originate from a human donor with non-small cell lung cancer that progressed on radiotherapy plus ipilimumab.

The V gene is TRBV30, the J gene TRBJ2-6; D perhaps matches TRBD1 (5 bases). Germline CDR1 is GTSNPN and CDR2 is SVGIG (reference sequence). CDR3 length: 14 amino acids. The V gene lost 5 bases and the J gene lost 3 bases, with 11 bases spanning the gap. The CDR3 loop reads CAWLPGNGANVLTF. The CDR3 DNA reads as TGTGCCTGGCTTCCAGGGAATGGGGCCAACGTCCTGACTTTC. Together with reference TRBV30 and TRBJ2-6, the CDR3 gives the full variable domain: SQTIHQWPATLVQPVGSPLSLECTVEGTSNPNLYWYRQAAGRGLQLLFYSVGIGQISSEVPQNLSASRPQDRQFILSSKKLLLSDSGFYLCAWLPGNGANVLTFGAGSRLTVL.

The chain has TRBV29-1 and TRBJ1-1, with TRBD1 matching 10 bases. Unmatched junction bases numbered 3, after V lost 7 bases and J lost 1 base. The CDR3 consists of 13 residues. Germline assignment: CDR1 SQVTM and CDR2 ANQGSEA. The CDR3 here is CSGGQGWNTEAFF. CDR3 DNA sequence: TGCAGCGGGGGACAGGGGTGGAACACTGAAGCTTTCTTT.

The rearrangement joins TRBV19 to TRBJ2-5, with 10 positions matching TRBD2. Germline V CDR1 and CDR2: LNHDA, SQIVND (reference sequence). Trimming at V came to 0 bases and at J to 5 bases, leaving 9 bases not matched to a gene. The CDR3 has 17 amino acids. For the CDR3, the DNA is TGTGCCAGTAGTATAGATAGGGCTAGCGGGAGTACGGAGACCCAGTACTTC. Translating gives CASSIDRASGSTETQYF.

On this clone: This sample includes further DNA sequences coding for the same CDR3. The V call is TRBV27, the J call TRBJ2-3, with 9 bases that match TRBD2. The CDR3 has 15 amino acids. J lost 1 base, V lost 3 bases, and 2 bases had no gene match. In germline, CDR1 is MNHEY, CDR2 SMNVEV (reference sequence). The CDR3 DNA sequence: TGTGCCAGCAGTTTGGCGGGAGGGGGCACAGATACGCAGTATTTT. Translation gives CASSLAGGGTDTQYF.

The J gene is TRBJ2-7, the V gene TRBV7-6; D is ambiguous. The V gene's germline CDR1 is SGHVS and CDR2 FNYEAQ. This CDR3 is built from 13 residues. V lost 1 base and J 2 bases, leaving 6 bases between the germline ends. The CDR3 sequence: CASSLVGAYEQYF. The CDR3 bases are TGTGCCAGCAGCTTAGTTGGTGCCTACGAGCAGTACTTC.

V usage is TRBV6-1 and J usage is TRBJ2-5; TRBD2 matches at 13 bases. Trimming at V came to 4 bases and at J to 4 bases, leaving 15 bases not matched to a gene. CDR1 MNHNS and CDR2 SASEGT come from the germline V gene. This CDR3 is 19 amino acids long. The CDR3 spells CASSASRGWTSGSLETQYF. The CDR3 DNA reads as TGTGCCAGCAGTGCTTCCCGGGGGTGGACTAGCGGGAGCCTAGAGACCCAGTACTTC.

Here the CDR3 DNA reads TGTGCCAGCAGCTTAAGCAGGGGCTATGGCTACACCTTC. Protein product: CASSLSRGYGYTF. The V call is TRBV11-2, the J call TRBJ1-2; possibly TRBD1 for D (6 bases). CDR3 length: 13 amino acids. Trimming shortened V by 2 bases and J by 4 bases, and 8 bases separated the two germline ends. Germline V lookup: CDR1 SGHAT, CDR2 FQNNGV.

The genes are TRBV6-5 and TRBJ2-7; 7 nucleotides align to TRBD2. CDR1 and CDR2 from the germline V gene are MNHEY and SVGAGI. V shed 0 bases, J shed 2 bases, and the junction held 1 base outside the gene matches. This CDR3 contains 14 residues. The CDR3 DNA sequence: TGTGCCAGCAGTTACTCAGCGGGAACCTACGAGCAGTACTTC. Translated: CASSYSAGTYEQYF.

The gene calls are TRBV2 and TRBJ2-3; D gene ambiguous. CDR1 and CDR2 from the germline V gene are SNHLY and FYNNEI. The CDR3 is 14 amino acids. V was clipped by 5 bases and J by 3 bases, with 12 bases between them. This CDR3 reads CASSKSLYTDTQYF. CDR3 coding DNA: TGTGCCAGCAGTAAGTCCCTCTATACAGATACGCAGTATTTT.

V gene TRBV6-1 combines with J gene TRBJ1-5; 8 nucleotides align to TRBD1. With V trimmed by 7 bases and J by 5 bases, 10 bases remained unmatched. The germline CDR1 and CDR2 sequences are MNHNS and SASEGT. The length of the CDR3 is 15 residues. The CDR3 is CASIPGQGKHQPQHF. CDR3 coding DNA: TGTGCCAGCATACCTGGACAGGGAAAGCATCAGCCCCAGCATTTT.

The rearrangement joins TRBV5-6 to TRBJ2-5; D is ambiguous. Germline assignment: CDR1 SGHDT and CDR2 YYEEEE. Trimming cost V 0 bases and J 5 bases, with 8 bases left between them. This CDR3 comprises 13 residues. CDR3 in amino acids: CASSLGPRETQYF. CDR3 sequence (DNA): TGTGCCAGCAGCTTGGGCCCGAGGGAGACCCAGTACTTC.

The rearrangement joins TRBV7-3 to TRBJ2-5, with D possibly being TRBD1 (6 bases). V lost 8 bases and J lost 4, with 14 bases in between. This CDR3 region has 13 residues. The germline V gene has CDR1 SGHTA and CDR2 FQGTGA. CDR3 DNA: TGTGCCAGCTCGGGTGAAGGGGGAGAGACCCAGTACTTC. Translating it yields CASSGEGGETQYF.

This clone occurred once. This chain connects TRBV19 to TRBJ2-2; 16 bases align to TRBD2. CDR3 length: 17 amino acids. Germline-derived CDR1 and CDR2 are LNHDA and SQIVND (reference sequence). V lost 4 bases to trimming and J lost 5 bases; unmatched junction nucleotides: 4. CDR3 residues: CASSRGLAGGPTGELFF. In nucleotides, the CDR3 is TGTGCCAGTAGTAGGGGACTAGCGGGAGGGCCGACCGGGGAGCTGTTTTTT.

The rearrangement joins TRBV2 to TRBJ2-3; the match to TRBD1 covers 10 bases. CDR1 and CDR2 (germline): SNHLY, FYNNEI. This CDR3 has 15 residues. V lost 6 bases, J lost 2 bases, and 5 bases stayed unmatched. CDR3 protein: CASRTGGRVTDTQYF. CDR3 nucleotides: TGTGCCAGCAGGACAGGGGGCCGGGTCACAGATACGCAGTATTTT. Combining the CDR3 with reference TRBV2 and TRBJ2-3 gives the whole variable domain EPEVTQTPSHQVTQMGQEVILRCVPISNHLYFYWYRQILGQKVEFLVSFYNNEISEKSEIFDDQFSVERPDGSNFTLKIRSTKLEDSAMYFCASRTGGRVTDTQYFGPGTRLTVL.

This chain joins TRBV9 and TRBJ2-3; weak D call: TRBD1 (6 bases). This CDR3 has 15 residues. Trimming left V 4 bases short and J 1 base short, with 13 bases between. The germline V gene has CDR1 SGDLS and CDR2 YYNGEE. CDR3 sequence (DNA): TGTGCCAGCAGCCTAGGGGGACGGGGCACAGATACGCAGTATTTT. It encodes CASSLGGRGTDTQYF.

The chain joins TRBV9 to TRBJ1-5, with no clear D. This CDR3 contains 14 residues. V was shortened by 0 bases and J by 7 bases, with 11 bases between the two germline ends. CDR1 and CDR2 from the germline V gene are SGDLS and YYNGEE. CDR3 protein: CASSVGLGGQPQHF. CDR3 coding DNA: TGTGCCAGCAGCGTAGGTTTGGGAGGCCAGCCCCAGCATTTT.

The J gene is TRBJ1-1, the V gene TRBV11-2; D not resolved. The CDR3 has 13 residues. The germline V and J ends were trimmed by 5 bases and 3 bases, with 10 bases remaining between them. Germline V CDR1 and CDR2: SGHAT, FQNNGV. The CDR3 spells CASSPSWDTEAFF. DNA of the CDR3: TGTGCCAGCAGCCCATCTTGGGACACTGAAGCTTTCTTT.

V gene TRBV28 combines with J gene TRBJ2-7; maybe TRBD1 (5 bases). The ends were cut back, 3 bases at V and 3 bases at J, with 9 bases in the middle. The germline gives CDR1 MDHEN, CDR2 SYDVKM. The CDR3 is 13 amino acids. This CDR3 reads CASSFRQFYEQYF. The CDR3 coding sequence is TGTGCCAGCAGTTTCAGACAGTTCTACGAGCAGTACTTC.

The V and J genes are TRBV14 and TRBJ1-1, with D possibly matching TRBD1 (5 bases). In germline, CDR1 is SGHDN, CDR2 FVKESK. The V gene lost 0 bases and the J gene lost 1 base, with 9 bases spanning the gap. This CDR3 region has 15 residues. The CDR3 coding sequence is TGTGCCAGCAGCCAAGATAACAGGAGGAACACTGAAGCTTTCTTT. Its protein is CASSQDNRRNTEAFF.

This chain links TRBV10-1 with TRBJ2-3; D gene uncertain. Germline V CDR1 and CDR2: WNHNN, SYGVQD (reference sequence). V was trimmed by 6 bases and J by 1 base, leaving 8 bases between them. The CDR3 has 13 amino acids. The CDR3 DNA sequence: TGCGCCAGCAGCGTGGACGGCACAGATACGCAGTATTTT. Its translation: CASSVDGTDTQYF.

This sequence joins TRBV29-1 and TRBJ2-2; 9 bases align to TRBD2. Germline V gives CDR1 SQVTM, CDR2 ANQGSEA. The CDR3 covers 15 residues. V lost 3 bases and J lost 8; bases outside the gene matches: 10. CDR3 sequence reads: CSVESRGRAGGELFF. In nucleotides, the CDR3 is TGCAGCGTTGAGTCTCGCGGGAGGGCAGGGGGGGAGCTGTTTTTT.

The V gene is TRBV9, the J gene TRBJ1-2; a weak D match, TRBD1 (5 bases). V was pared by 0 bases and J by 7 bases, with 25 bases between. This CDR3 region has 18 residues. CDR1 is SGDLS, CDR2 YYNGEE, per germline. The CDR3 spells CASSVEARQPLRGRGYTF. In DNA, the CDR3 is TGTGCCAGCAGCGTAGAGGCCAGACAACCCCTTAGGGGTCGTGGCTACACCTTC.

V is TRBV14 and J is TRBJ2-2, with 7 bases matching TRBD1. The CDR3 is made up of 16 amino acids. V was clipped by 3 bases and J by 3 bases; unmatched bases: 7. From germline, CDR1 is SGHDN and CDR2 FVKESK. CDR3 residues: CASSQNRGLDTGELFF. DNA for the CDR3: TGTGCCAGCAGCCAGAACAGGGGATTGGACACCGGGGAGCTGTTTTTT.